Reported below is one T cell receptor beta chain. Antigen unknown. This entry belongs to a study of early T cells in non-severe SARS-CoV-2 infection. Study-level points and caveats: Clonotype matching in VDJdb favored anti-spike CD8 responses and did not capture private and CD4 specificities.

In the library, individual cDNA molecules carried attached unique molecular identifiers. TCRdb re-analysed the 5' RACE reads in MiXCR, keeping a single row per CDR3 protein. There are fewer than 80,000 distinct CDR3 sequences in the sample; 12% occur only once, and 3.5% to 5% lies in the top ten. There are 14 residues in the CDR3. Trimming took off 1 base at V and 2 bases at J, with 10 bases between the two ends. CDR1 and CDR2 (germline): SGDLS, YYNGEE. V gene TRBV9 combines with J gene TRBJ2-7; D remains ambiguous. The TCR sequence derives from an adult who was a healthcare worker with PCR-confirmed SARS-CoV-2 infection or an uninfected control (not recorded which). Sequenced material: whole blood. The CDR3: CASSVSALTYEQYF. The DNA for the CDR3 is TGTGCCAGCAGCGTATCGGCACTCACCTACGAGCAGTACTTC.